This T cell receptor beta chain emerged from a study of CD8 T cells in Susac syndrome. Germline loops: CDR1 ENHRY, CDR2 SYGVKD. The CDR3 is 14 residues long. Trimming shortened V by 4 bases and J by 8 bases, and 17 bases separated the two germline ends. Random-hexamer reverse transcription was applied to about 0.5 to 1 ug RNA. From the immunoSEQ multiplex PCR reads, TCRdb called clonotypes with MiXCR, one entry per CDR3 protein. In the table there are some 190,000 distinct CDR3 sequences, 94% of which are singletons. Purification of the CD8+ and CD4+ T cells relied on negative isolation, and TEMRA cells underwent FACS enrichment.

V is TRBV10-3 and J is TRBJ1-1, with TRBD1 as a possible D gene (5 bases). The sequence came from a human donor with Susac syndrome. The source material was CD4+ T cells from PBMCs. The CDR3 DNA reads as TGTGCCATCAGTGGAAGCCTGGGAACAGGAGAAGCTTTCTTT. The encoded protein is CAISGSLGTGEAFF.